This T cell receptor (beta chain) appears in the sequencing data of a study of T cell repertoires in cytomegalovirus infection. Across the whole study: Public TCR beta signatures were indicative of both CMV infection and a matching HLA type.

Germline lookup yields CDR1 ENHRY and CDR2 SYGVKD. The ends were cut back, 8 bases at V and 4 bases at J, with 17 bases in the middle. This CDR3 is built from 14 residues. Study results and limitations: CMV-specific TCR beta clonotypes restricted by HLA-C were the ones dominating the ex vivo response.

Points on this clonotype: The antigen remains unidentified.

TCRdb reprocessed the reads via MiXCR and lists one record per CDR3 protein. The sample carries 300,000 to 400,000 distinct CDR3 sequences, 20% to 25% recorded once. Source: cultured PBMCs, taken from culture after CMV antigen stimulation. This receptor was identified in a human donor in good health (CMV status not recorded). Some clones in this sample may be carry-over from other donors' samples. This chain uses TRBV10-3 with TRBJ1-2, with D perhaps matching TRBD1 (5 bases). CDR3 region: CAIPSPAGPYGYTF. The CDR3 nucleotides are TGTGCCATCCCCAGCCCGGCAGGGCCCTATGGCTACACCTTC.